This section outlines one TCR beta chain sequence together with its context. Its antigen remains unidentified. The entirety of the isolated RNA underwent reverse transcription, so expressed TCRB transcripts were sequenced. Repertoires were generated with immunoSEQ multiplex PCR, while TCRdb's copy carries only in-frame clones and drops some. In the table there are 150,000 to 200,000 clones, about 8.1% of which are singletons. The sample is drawn from a study of beta chain features in type 1 diabetes. Overall study context: When patients were set against healthy donors, age, gender and cell yields were similar.

Whole-study findings and limits: Researchers report that Type 1 diabetes patients had moderately but significantly shorter TCRB CDR3s across all four CD4+ subsets. A greater similarity of naive, central memory and Treg TCRB repertoires was seen among patients than among healthy donors. The analysis here could not establish whether HLA type shapes TCRB rearrangement. PCR might favor shorter templates, equally in patients and controls.

Per the germline V gene, CDR1 is LGHNA and CDR2 is YSLEER. Deletions cut 1 base from V and 0 bases from J, with 7 bases between. The CDR3 length is 15 residues. The clonotype was recovered from a woman aged 18-29 years with type 1 diabetes. The source material was central memory CD4+ T cells from blood. V is TRBV4-3 and J is TRBJ1-5; unclear D gene. CDR3 loop: CASSQVVASNQPQHF. The CDR3 DNA reads as TGCGCCAGCAGCCAAGTGGTAGCTAGCAATCAGCCCCAGCATTTT.